These 14 T cell receptor beta chains were sequenced from one sample in a study of T cell responses to AZD1222 COVID-19 vaccine. Only in-frame clones appear in the TCRdb table, and some are missing; sequencing was by immunoSEQ multiplex PCR. The sample contains approximately 170,000 clones, around 85% of which appear only once. The specimen comprised peripheral blood, sampled 28 days after the second AZD1222 dose. Receptors were obtained from an adult who received the AZD1222 COVID-19 vaccine.

CDR3 residues: CASSYGEKNEQYF. As DNA, the CDR3 is TGTGCCAGCAGTTACGGAGAAAAAAACGAGCAGTACTTC. This sequence joins TRBV6-2 or TRBV6-3 and TRBJ2-7; D not resolved. The CDR3 sequence is 13 residues long. V lost 2 bases and J lost 5, with 10 bases in between. Germline V gene sequence: CDR1 MNHEY, CDR2 SVGEGT.

The V call is TRBV6-1, the J call TRBJ1-5; 7 nucleotides line up with TRBD1. The CDR3 extends over 15 amino acids. J gave up 7 bases and V 0 bases, and 6 bases lay outside the gene matches. Per germline, CDR1 MNHNS and CDR2 SASEGT. CDR3 in amino acids: CASSEALGGLQPQHF. For the CDR3, the DNA is TGTGCCAGCAGTGAAGCTTTAGGGGGCTTACAGCCCCAGCATTTT.

The chain employs TRBV19 and TRBJ1-1; D is unclear. The germline V gene encodes CDR1 LNHDA and CDR2 SQIVND (reference sequence). This CDR3 spans 14 amino acids. V lost 1 base, J lost 0 bases, and 6 bases lay in between. The CDR3 DNA follows: TGTGCCAGTAGTATAGTGGCGGTGAACACTGAAGCTTTCTTT. Translating gives CASSIVAVNTEAFF.

This clone was counted a single time. The V gene is TRBV5-1, the J gene TRBJ2-2, with no clear D. CDR3 length: 14 residues. Trimming left V 0 bases short and J 4 bases short, with 7 bases between. CDR1 is SGHRS, CDR2 YFSETQ, per germline. The CDR3 coding sequence is TGCGCCAGCAGCTTGGCTCAAGTCACCGGGGAGCTGTTTTTT. Its protein product is CASSLAQVTGELFF.

The chain joins TRBV9 to TRBJ1-5; TRBD1 is a possible D gene (5 bases). Trimming left V 0 bases short and J 6 bases short, with 10 bases between. The CDR3 consists of 14 residues. Germline CDR1 reads SGDLS; CDR2 reads YYNGEE. CDR3 nucleotide sequence: TGTGCCAGCAGCGTAGATGGGACGGGTCAGCCCCAGCATTTT. Protein sequence: CASSVDGTGQPQHF.

CDR3: CASSLVAGETYNEQFF. Written as DNA, the CDR3 is TGTGCCAGCAGCTTAGTAGCGGGGGAGACCTACAATGAGCAGTTCTTC. The chain recombines TRBV7-6 with TRBJ2-1, with 9 nucleotides matching TRBD2. Germline loops: CDR1 SGHVS, CDR2 FNYEAQ. The CDR3 sequence is 16 residues long. After removal of 1 base from V and 2 bases from J, the junction contained 3 bases not matched to a gene.

V and J are TRBV7-8 and TRBJ2-7, with TRBD1 matching over 11 bases. Germline CDR1 reads SGHVS; CDR2 reads FQNEAQ. Germline trimming cut 7 bases from V and 4 bases from J; bases unmatched to any gene: 6. The CDR3 covers 14 residues. The CDR3 sequence is CASTAGTGGYEQYF. The DNA for the CDR3 is TGTGCCAGCACCGCCGGGACAGGGGGTTACGAGCAGTACTTC.

CDR3 sequence (DNA): TGTGCCAGCAGCCCGACTAGAAATGAGCAGTTCTTC. It specifies CASSPTRNEQFF. The V gene is TRBV5-4, the J gene TRBJ2-1; D is perhaps TRBD2 (6 bases). Germline loops: CDR1 SGHNT, CDR2 YYREEE (reference sequence). The CDR3 is 12 residues long. The V end lost 4 bases, the J end lost 7 bases, and 9 bases lay between the germline ends.

The chain joins TRBV18 to TRBJ2-4; TRBD2 matches 9 bases. The germline gives CDR1 KGHSH, CDR2 LQKENI. Trimming at V came to 6 bases and at J to 3 bases, leaving 12 bases not matched to a gene. The CDR3 runs 17 residues. DNA of the CDR3: TGTGCCAGCTCGTCGGTCGCGGGGGGGCGCGGCAAAAACATTCAGTACTTC. Translating gives CASSSVAGGRGKNIQYF.

The rearrangement uses TRBV7-8 and TRBJ2-1; either TRBD1 or TRBD2 may fit D (6 bases each). The CDR3 sequence is 15 residues long. The germline gives CDR1 SGHVS, CDR2 FQNEAQ. Trimming shortened V by 8 bases and J by 11 bases, and 25 bases separated the two germline ends. CDR3 sequence: CASRPRVRDKAQQFF. The CDR3 nucleotides read TGTGCCAGCCGCCCCCGGGTGCGGGACAAGGCGCAGCAGTTCTTC.

CDR3 sequence: CASSPPGTGGNTIYF. Written as DNA, the CDR3 is TGTGCCAGCAGCCCACCCGGGACAGGTGGAAACACCATATATTTT. This chain links TRBV6-6 with TRBJ1-3, with TRBD1 matching 8 bases. In germline, CDR1 is MNHNY, CDR2 SVGAGI (reference sequence). This CDR3 is built from 15 residues. V was pared by 6 bases and J by 3 bases, with 7 bases of the junction left unmatched.

The gene calls are TRBV30 and TRBJ1-6, with D unresolved. The germline V and J ends were trimmed by 5 bases and 6 bases, with 5 bases remaining between them. The CDR3 is 11 amino acids. In germline, CDR1 is GTSNPN, CDR2 SVGIG (reference sequence). The CDR3 spells CAWSLNSPLHF. The CDR3 DNA follows: TGTGCCTGGTCCCTTAATTCACCCCTCCACTTT.

This clone has just a few counts. This chain connects TRBV4-2 to TRBJ2-6, with D maybe TRBD2 (5 bases). Trimming removed 0 bases at V and 4 bases at J, with 16 bases between. The CDR3 runs to 18 residues. Germline V gene data show CDR1 as LGHNA and CDR2 as YNFKEQ. CDR3 region: CASSQDRDNIAGANVLTF. The CDR3 nucleotides are TGTGCCAGCAGCCAAGATCGGGATAACATTGCGGGGGCCAACGTCCTGACTTTC.

The chain recombines TRBV12-3 or TRBV12-4 with TRBJ1-6; D perhaps matches TRBD1 (5 bases). The CDR3 spans 13 residues. V was pared by 3 bases and J by 9 bases, with 9 bases between. This CDR3 reads CASSFGGSSPLHF. As DNA, the CDR3 is TGTGCCAGCAGTTTTGGGGGGAGTTCACCCCTCCACTTT.